The 10 T cell receptor beta chains in this list originate from one sample, sequenced in a study of Ad26.COV2.S vaccination and SARS-CoV-2 variants. Noted treatment: 19 received Ad26.COV2.S at low or high dose, single or two shots; 5 received placebo; per-sample allocation not given. The study sampled participants on day 63 after the first vaccine or placebo injection. The protocol was immunoSEQ multiplex PCR, while the TCRdb copy is restricted to in-frame clones and leaves out a portion. This sample has approximately 460,000 clones, with about 89% found just once. The specimen was peripheral blood, collected in a trial of Ad26.COV2.S vaccine versus placebo. The receptors stem from a person aged 18-60 years who received the Ad26.COV2.S COVID-19 vaccine or a placebo.

The chain recombines TRBV30 with TRBJ1-5; no clear D. The CDR3 spans 13 residues. The germline gives CDR1 GTSNPN, CDR2 SVGIG (reference sequence). V lost 0 bases, J lost 9 bases, and 12 bases lay in between. The CDR3: CAWSVRWNAPQHF. For the CDR3, the DNA is TGTGCCTGGAGTGTACGGTGGAATGCGCCCCAGCATTTT.

V and J are TRBV29-1 and TRBJ1-1; D remains ambiguous. Germline V gene data show CDR1 as SQVTM and CDR2 as ANQGSEA. V was trimmed by 6 bases and J by 0 bases, leaving 14 bases between them. This CDR3 comprises 14 residues. For the CDR3, the DNA is TGCAGCGTGGGGTGGGCGAACATGAACACTGAAGCTTTCTTT. Translation: CSVGWANMNTEAFF.

The chain combines TRBV28 with TRBJ2-3; tentative D call: TRBD2 (6 bases). Between the trimmed V and J ends, which lost 5 bases and 5 bases, there was a span of 17 bases. Germline assignment: CDR1 MDHEN and CDR2 SYDVKM. The CDR3 totals 15 residues. The CDR3: CASSPLVEEGDTQYF. CDR3 in DNA: TGTGCCAGCAGTCCGCTTGTAGAGGAGGGAGATACGCAGTATTTT.

The V gene is TRBV6-9, the J gene TRBJ2-5; 10 nucleotides match TRBD1. The CDR3 is made up of 21 amino acids. V trimming: 4 bases; J trimming: 4 bases; junction bases outside the gene matches: 24. Germline assignment: CDR1 MNHGY and CDR2 SVAAGI. Written as DNA, the CDR3 is TGTGCCAGCAGTTTTACCCCTTACACCGGGACAGGGGACCCCGAGGGAGAGACCCAGTACTTC. Its translation is CASSFTPYTGTGDPEGETQYF.

V and J are TRBV4-1 and TRBJ2-7; 8 bases match TRBD2. CDR1 and CDR2 from the germline V gene are MGHRA and YSYEKL. J lost 2 bases, V lost 0 bases, and 9 bases had no gene match. The length of the CDR3 is 17 residues. The CDR3 protein is CASSQDAISGAAYEQYF. As DNA, the CDR3 is TGCGCCAGCAGCCAAGATGCCATTAGCGGGGCCGCCTACGAGCAGTACTTC.

This clone was detected a few times. V is TRBV19 and J is TRBJ2-7, with a weak D call TRBD1 (7 bases). The germline V gene has CDR1 LNHDA and CDR2 SQIVND (reference sequence). The CDR3 contains 14 residues. Trimming removed 3 bases from V and 2 bases from J, with 11 bases in between. CDR3 residues: CASSIRGATYEQYF. DNA for the CDR3: TGTGCCAGTAGTATCAGGGGGGCCACCTACGAGCAGTACTTC. Combining the CDR3 with reference TRBV19 and TRBJ2-7 gives the whole variable domain DGGITQSPKYLFRKEGQNVTLSCEQNLNHDAMYWYRQDPGQGLRLIYYSQIVNDFQKGDIAEGYSVSREKKESFPLTVTSAQKNPTAFYLCASSIRGATYEQYFGPGTRLTVT.

This CDR3 is CASSLTHVGELFF. DNA of the CDR3: TGTGCCAGCAGTTTAACTCACGTCGGGGAGCTGTTTTTT. V gene TRBV27 combines with J gene TRBJ2-2; no clear D gene. CDR1 and CDR2 (germline): MNHEY, SMNVEV (reference sequence). V lost 2 bases, J lost 7 bases, and 8 bases lay in between. The CDR3 has 13 residues.

The table lists this clone with a count of one. The chain joins TRBV19 to TRBJ2-5; 7 bases agree with TRBD2. This CDR3 spans 14 amino acids. Germline CDR1 and CDR2: LNHDA and SQIVND (reference sequence). J was trimmed by 1 base and V by 3 bases; bases with no gene match: 2. The CDR3 bases are TGTGCCAGTAGTATGGGACTACTCCAAGAGACCCAGTACTTC. Its translation is CASSMGLLQETQYF. Full variable domain (remainder filled in from reference TRBV19 and TRBJ2-5): DGGITQSPKYLFRKEGQNVTLSCEQNLNHDAMYWYRQDPGQGLRLIYYSQIVNDFQKGDIAEGYSVSREKKESFPLTVTSAQKNPTAFYLCASSMGLLQETQYFGPGTRLLVL.

The chain employs TRBV21-1 and TRBJ2-1; TRBD2, as called in the table, went unchecked against the DNA. TRBV21-1 counts as a pseudogene. This CDR3 is built from 17 residues. CDR3 residues: CASSKVRGRVKENEQFF. CDR3 nucleotide sequence: TGTGCCAGCAGCAAGGTGCGGGGCAGGGTTAAGGAAAATGAGCAGTTCTTC.

This chain links TRBV7-9 with TRBJ2-1, with D perhaps being TRBD1 or TRBD2 (6 bases each). V dropped 4 bases and J dropped 1 base, with 11 bases sitting between them. CDR1 and CDR2 (germline): SEHNR, FQNEAQ (reference sequence). The CDR3 spans 15 residues. The CDR3 DNA follows: TGTGCCAGCAGCTCCCCGGGGGCTTCCTACAATGAGCAGTTCTTC. Amino acids: CASSSPGASYNEQFF.